This T cell receptor beta chain was observed in a study of T cell changes during pregnancy in multiple sclerosis. Sequencing was performed with immunoSEQ multiplex PCR; in TCRdb, only in-frame clones are kept and a portion is missing. The repertoire holds some 99,000 clones, with under 95% as singletons. The CDR3 contains 13 residues. CDR1 is SQVTM, CDR2 ANQGSEA, per germline. Trimming took off 4 bases at V and 2 bases at J, with 11 bases between the two ends. The chain uses TRBV29-1 and TRBJ1-1; D call uncertain. Specimen: peripheral blood, collected after pregnancy. This TCR was sampled from a female donor with multiple sclerosis, enrolled in a pregnancy study. The CDR3 loop reads CSVVANPNTEAFF. DNA for the CDR3: TGCAGCGTTGTCGCTAACCCCAACACTGAAGCTTTCTTT.